Detailed here is one TCR beta chain. Antigen specificity is unknown. The sample is drawn from a study of T cell responses to AZD1222 COVID-19 vaccine. General study results and limits: Possibly, clonal diversity was underestimated; donors were largely white British and included more females. Baseline seropositivity occurred in only a handful of AZD1222 recipients. Repertoires were obtained only post-peak T cell response.

The table came from immunoSEQ multiplex PCR; TCRdb's copy has only in-frame clones and leaves some out. In the table there are 100,000 to 130,000 clones, 90% to 95% of which are singletons. With 4 bases removed from V and 0 bases from J, the gap between germline ends came to 13 bases. The CDR3 is made up of 16 amino acids. Germline assignment: CDR1 SEHNR and CDR2 FQNEAQ (reference sequence). The sequences come from peripheral blood, collected 28 days after the second AZD1222 dose. The chain has TRBV7-9 and TRBJ1-3; D may be TRBD1 (5 bases). This sequence was found in an adult who received the AZD1222 COVID-19 vaccine. The CDR3 loop reads CASSSAPGGSGNTIYF. The CDR3 coding sequence is TGTGCCAGCAGCTCAGCTCCCGGGGGCTCTGGAAACACCATATATTTT.